This paragraph covers one T cell receptor delta chain sequence. Since a much larger clone is just one base distant, this may be a read error. Other DNA sequences from this sample encode an identical CDR3 as well. TCRdb re-analyzed the RT-PCR reads via CATT. The table has approximately 1,200 delta-chain clones, about 1.5% seen once. There are 28 residues in the CDR3. Germline V lookup: CDR1 TSWWSYY, CDR2 QGS. This entry belongs to a study of gammadelta T cells in human blood. The clonotype was recovered from a human donor. V gene TRDV1 combines with J gene TRDJ3, with 13 bases matching TRDD3. Input material: non-Vgamma9Vdelta2 gamma-delta T cells from adult blood. This CDR3 is CALGARLRPSTGGYASRVGSWDTRQMFF. The DNA for the CDR3 is TGTGCTCTAGGGGCCCGCTTGCGTCCCAGTACTGGGGGATACGCTTCGAGAGTAGGCTCCTGGGACACCCGACAGATGTTTTTC.